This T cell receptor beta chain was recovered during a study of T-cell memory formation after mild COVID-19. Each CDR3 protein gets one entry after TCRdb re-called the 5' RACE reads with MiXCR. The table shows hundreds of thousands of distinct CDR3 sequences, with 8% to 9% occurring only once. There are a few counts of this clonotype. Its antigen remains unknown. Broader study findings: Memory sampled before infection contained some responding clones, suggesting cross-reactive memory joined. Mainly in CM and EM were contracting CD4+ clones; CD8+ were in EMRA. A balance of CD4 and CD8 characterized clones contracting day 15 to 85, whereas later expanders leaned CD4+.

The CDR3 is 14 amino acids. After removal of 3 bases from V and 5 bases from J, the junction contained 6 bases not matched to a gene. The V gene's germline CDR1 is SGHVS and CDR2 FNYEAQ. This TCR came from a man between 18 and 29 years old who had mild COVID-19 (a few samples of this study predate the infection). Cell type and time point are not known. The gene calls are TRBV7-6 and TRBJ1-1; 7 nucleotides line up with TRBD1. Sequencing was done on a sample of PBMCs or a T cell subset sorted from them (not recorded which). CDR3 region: CASSFRTGRTEAFF. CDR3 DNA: TGTGCCAGCAGCTTTCGGACAGGAAGGACTGAAGCTTTCTTT.